The 23 T cell receptor beta chains in this list originate from one sample, sequenced in a study of blood T cell repertoires in COVID-19. Profiled with immunoSEQ multiplex PCR; TCRdb holds only in-frame clones, not every one. Found here are around 250,000 clones, about 81% of them singletons; the top ten hold around 3.9%. Sequencing input: PBMCs or T cells enriched from blood (not recorded which). These receptors came from a man aged 25 to 40 with acute COVID-19.

A remark on this clone: One end of the junction fails to match germline, which may point to a read error. The chain is built from TRBV5-1 and TRBJ1-2, with 9 bases that match TRBD1. Germline V gene data show CDR1 as SGHRS and CDR2 as YFSETQ. The CDR3 is 15 amino acids. This CDR3 is CASSFDTGGHLGYTF. In DNA, the CDR3 is TGTGCCAGCAGCTTCGATACAGGGGGCCATCTGGGCTACACCTTC.

This rearrangement joins TRBV30 to TRBJ1-1; D is possibly TRBD1 (5 bases). The CDR3 spans 11 residues. Trimming took off 6 bases at V and 3 bases at J, with 8 bases between the two ends. The germline V gene encodes CDR1 GTSNPN and CDR2 SVGIG (reference sequence). The CDR3: CACRGDTEAFF. In nucleotides, the CDR3 is TGTGCCTGCCGGGGGGACACTGAAGCTTTCTTT.

This clone was counted a few times. The CDR3 DNA follows: TGTGCCAGCAGCCAAGATCCCGGACTAGCGGGGTACCAAGAGACCCAGTACTTC. It is translated as CASSQDPGLAGYQETQYF. The chain joins TRBV3-1 (or the pseudogene TRBV3-2) to TRBJ2-5; 12 nucleotides align to TRBD2. The V and J ends lost 0 bases and 0 bases, in that order; junction bases with no gene match: 5. Germline CDR1 and CDR2: LGHDT and YNNKEL (reference sequence). The CDR3 totals 18 residues.

The sample holds one count of this clone. Other DNA sequences within the sample encode an identical CDR3. This chain connects TRBV11-3 to TRBJ1-1; D not certain. The ends were cut back, 1 base at V and 3 bases at J, with 6 bases in the middle. Germline V gene sequence: CDR1 SGHNT, CDR2 YENEEA. CDR3 size: 13 residues. The CDR3 DNA is TGTGCCAGCAGCTTAGGGGGAGACACTGAAGCTTTCTTT. It is translated as CASSLGGDTEAFF. Combining the CDR3 with reference TRBV11-3 and TRBJ1-1 gives the whole variable domain EAGVVQSPRYKIIEKKQPVAFWCNPISGHNTLYWYLQNLGQGPELLIRYENEEAVDDSQLPKDRFSAERLKGVDSTLKIQPAELGDSAVYLCASSLGGDTEAFFGQGTRLTVV.

V gene TRBV15 combines with J gene TRBJ2-3; TRBD2 matches 12 bases. This CDR3 comprises 16 residues. Trimming cost V 0 bases and J 4 bases; bases outside gene matches: 2. The V gene's germline CDR1 is LNHNV and CDR2 YYDKDF (reference sequence). CDR3 region: CATSRETSGGADTQYF. The CDR3 DNA follows: TGTGCCACCAGCAGAGAGACTAGCGGGGGAGCAGATACGCAGTATTTT.

The V gene is TRBV24-1, the J gene TRBJ2-1; 9 bases are shared with TRBD1. Germline lookup yields CDR1 KGHDR and CDR2 SFDVKD. The CDR3 is made up of 14 amino acids. After removal of 7 bases from V and 4 bases from J, the junction contained 4 bases not matched to a gene. The CDR3: CATRSTGGYNEQFF. The CDR3 DNA is TGTGCCACCAGATCGACAGGGGGGTACAATGAGCAGTTCTTC.

This clone was seen more than once but under ten times. The rearrangement uses TRBV28 and TRBJ1-2; D unclear. Germline lookup yields CDR1 MDHEN and CDR2 SYDVKM. Trimming removed 3 bases at V and 8 bases at J, with 10 bases between. The CDR3 is 12 amino acids. In DNA form, the CDR3 reads TGTGCCAGCAGTTTGGGCGTTTGGGGCTACACCTTC. This translates into CASSLGVWGYTF.

This sequence joins TRBV25-1 and TRBJ2-4, with TRBD1 identical over 8 bases. The V gene end was trimmed by 4 bases and the J gene end by 4 bases; junction bases not matched to a gene: 6. The germline V gene encodes CDR1 MGHDK and CDR2 SYGVNS. The CDR3 length is 15 residues. The CDR3 is CASSGSGTGKNIQYF. The CDR3 bases are TGTGCCAGCAGTGGCTCCGGGACAGGAAAAAACATTCAGTACTTC.

This clone was seen a single time. In DNA, the CDR3 is TGTGCCAGTAACAAGGGACAGGGGGATTCAGATACGCAGTATTTT. Its translation: CASNKGQGDSDTQYF. V is TRBV19 and J is TRBJ2-3, with 11 bases identical to TRBD1. Looked up from germline, CDR1 is LNHDA and CDR2 is SQIVND (reference sequence). Trimming cost V 7 bases and J 4 bases; bases outside gene matches: 7. The CDR3 is 15 amino acids. The full variable domain, in which reference TRBV19 and TRBJ2-3 provide the parts outside the CDR3, is DGGITQSPKYLFRKEGQNVTLSCEQNLNHDAMYWYRQDPGQGLRLIYYSQIVNDFQKGDIAEGYSVSREKKESFPLTVTSAQKNPTAFYLCASNKGQGDSDTQYFGPGTRLTVL.

The J gene is TRBJ1-5, the V gene TRBV2; TRBD1 might be the D (5 bases). The CDR3 loop spans 15 amino acids. Germline CDR1 and CDR2: SNHLY and FYNNEI. The germline V and J ends were trimmed by 6 bases and 0 bases, with 12 bases remaining between them. The DNA of the CDR3 is TGTGCCAGCAGCGGACAAAGAAATAGCAATCAGCCCCAGCATTTT. It is translated as CASSGQRNSNQPQHF.

The chain carries TRBV6-5 and TRBJ2-4, with 8 bases lining up with TRBD1. The CDR3 is 15 residues long. The germline gives CDR1 MNHEY, CDR2 SVGAGI. The V and J ends lost 4 bases and 1 base, in that order; junction bases with no gene match: 3. CDR3 region: CASSSDRAAKNIQYF. The CDR3 coding sequence is TGTGCCAGCAGTTCGGACAGGGCGGCCAAAAACATTCAGTACTTC.

The chain uses TRBV7-2 and TRBJ2-7; tentatively, D is TRBD2 (5 bases). The germline gives CDR1 SGHTA, CDR2 FQGNSA. The germline V and J ends were trimmed by 1 base and 6 bases, with 13 bases remaining between them. The CDR3 sequence is 14 residues long. The CDR3 loop reads CASSLGLREVEQYV. DNA of the CDR3: TGTGCCAGCAGCTTAGGACTCCGGGAAGTCGAGCAGTACGTC.

The genes are TRBV6-5 and TRBJ2-3; 12 nucleotides match TRBD2. Per germline, CDR1 MNHEY and CDR2 SVGAGI. The CDR3 runs 15 residues. J lost 1 base, V lost 5 bases, and 1 base had no gene match. CDR3 residues: CASSLAGGRTDTQYF. The CDR3 bases are TGTGCCAGCAGTCTAGCGGGGGGGCGCACAGATACGCAGTATTTT.

The chain is built from TRBV24-1 and TRBJ2-5, with D possibly being TRBD2 (5 bases). Germline CDR1 is KGHDR and CDR2 is SFDVKD. The length of the CDR3 is 15 residues. Trimming removed 4 bases at V and 3 bases at J, with 14 bases between. CDR3 region: CATSEKDLTKETQYF. As DNA, the CDR3 is TGTGCCACCAGTGAGAAGGACTTAACTAAAGAGACCCAGTACTTC.

The J gene is TRBJ2-1, the V gene TRBV9, with 8 nucleotides matching TRBD2. J gave up 8 bases and V 3 bases, and 13 bases lay outside the gene matches. CDR3 length: 16 residues. The germline V gene encodes CDR1 SGDLS and CDR2 YYNGEE. CDR3 region: CASSGWSGGPGDEQFF. In DNA form, the CDR3 reads TGTGCCAGCAGCGGATGGTCGGGGGGGCCAGGCGATGAGCAGTTCTTC.

The rearrangement joins TRBV5-4 to TRBJ2-3; D gene uncertain. Germline V gene sequence: CDR1 SGHNT, CDR2 YYREEE (reference sequence). The CDR3 covers 14 residues. Trimming left V 4 bases short and J 7 bases short, with 16 bases between. CDR3 in DNA: TGTGCCAGCAGCCTCTCGGCGGCCACGTATACGCAGTATTTT. Its protein is CASSLSAATYTQYF.

The chain couples TRBV9 to TRBJ2-3, with TRBD2 matching over 9 bases. V trimming: 0 bases; J trimming: 3 bases; junction bases outside the gene matches: 5. The germline CDR1 and CDR2 sequences are SGDLS and YYNGEE. This CDR3 has 16 residues. The DNA for the CDR3 is TGTGCCAGCAGCGTAGGGGCGGGAGGGGTTACAGATACGCAGTATTTT. Amino acid sequence: CASSVGAGGVTDTQYF. The entire variable domain, with the rest obtained from reference TRBV9 and TRBJ2-3, is as follows: DSGVTQTPKHLITATGQRVTLRCSPRSGDLSVYWYQQSLDQGLQFLIQYYNGEERAKGNILERFSAQQFPDLHSELNLSSLELGDSALYFCASSVGAGGVTDTQYFGPGTRLTVL.

The chain is built from TRBV7-2 and TRBJ1-1, with 8 bases aligning to TRBD1. Germline V gives CDR1 SGHTA, CDR2 FQGNSA. This CDR3 spans 13 amino acids. J gave up 4 bases and V 5 bases, and 3 bases lay outside the gene matches. The CDR3 DNA sequence: TGTGCCAGCAGCAATACAGGGGGCACTGAAGCTTTCTTT. This sequence encodes CASSNTGGTEAFF.

The V gene is TRBV29-1, the J gene TRBJ1-3, with 11 bases lining up with TRBD1. The CDR3 has 14 residues. Germline V gene lookup returns CDR1 SQVTM and CDR2 ANQGSEA. V lost 6 bases to trimming and J lost 4 bases; unmatched junction nucleotides: 5. This chain's CDR3 is CSVGQGAWGNTIYF. CDR3 coding DNA: TGCAGCGTCGGACAGGGGGCCTGGGGAAACACCATATATTTT.

In this sample, this clone turned up once. The chain combines TRBV30 with TRBJ1-1; 10 bases align to TRBD1. The CDR3 has 12 amino acids. Looked up from germline, CDR1 is GTSNPN and CDR2 is SVGIG (reference sequence). The trim removed 2 bases at V and 9 bases at J, leaving 3 bases unmatched. The CDR3 here is CAWSLGQGKAFF. The CDR3 region has the DNA TGTGCCTGGAGTCTGGGACAGGGGAAAGCTTTCTTT.

The rearrangement uses TRBV18 and TRBJ2-1, with D hard to call. The germline V gene has CDR1 KGHSH and CDR2 LQKENI. The ends were cut back, 5 bases at V and 10 bases at J, with 12 bases in the middle. The CDR3 consists of 12 residues. CDR3 DNA: TGTGCCAGCTCAAAACCCCCCGGGGAGCAGTTCTTC. Its translation: CASSKPPGEQFF.

V is TRBV9 and J is TRBJ1-6; no clear D. Trimming shortened V by 1 base and J by 0 bases, and 5 bases separated the two germline ends. The V gene's germline CDR1 is SGDLS and CDR2 YYNGEE. The CDR3 loop spans 15 amino acids. DNA for the CDR3: TGTGCCAGCAGCGTACAAAACTCCTATAATTCACCCCTCCACTTT. As protein: CASSVQNSYNSPLHF.

Comments on this clone: The sample has other DNA sequences that encode this CDR3 too. The chain links TRBV4-1 to TRBJ1-2; possible D gene TRBD1, 5 bases. CDR1 is MGHRA and CDR2 is YSYEKL in the germline V gene. The CDR3 length is 13 residues. The V and J ends lost 4 bases and 4 bases respectively, with 10 bases between them. CDR3 region: CASSPTESYGYTF. CDR3 DNA: TGCGCCAGCAGCCCGACAGAGAGCTATGGCTACACCTTC.